The 32 T cell receptor beta chains below were found in one sample sequenced in a study of T-cell memory formation after mild COVID-19. MiXCR, run by TCRdb on the 5' RACE reads, gives a single entry per CDR3 protein. The repertoire holds some 350,000 distinct CDR3 sequences, with roughly 15% as singletons. Input material: PBMCs or a T cell subset sorted from them (not recorded which). The receptors shown here come from a man aged 18 to 35 who had mild COVID-19 (a few samples of this study predate the infection). Cell type and time point are not known.

The chain combines TRBV19 with TRBJ1-1; 7 bases map to TRBD1. Per germline, CDR1 LNHDA and CDR2 SQIVND (reference sequence). J was trimmed by 0 bases and V by 6 bases; bases with no gene match: 7. The CDR3 is made up of 15 amino acids. The chain's CDR3 is CASSRQGSLNTEAFF. DNA of the CDR3: TGTGCCAGTAGCCGACAGGGTTCCTTGAACACTGAAGCTTTCTTT.

The chain recombines TRBV20-1 with TRBJ1-2; D is perhaps TRBD1 (5 bases). The CDR3 has 12 amino acids. CDR1 is DFQATT and CDR2 is SNEGSKA in the germline V gene (reference sequence). The CDR3 spells CRIRRGIYGYTF. The DNA of the CDR3 is TGCAGGATTCGAAGGGGAATCTATGGCTACACCTTC.

There are a few counts of this clonotype. The CDR3 reads CASSPPDRAFYGYTF. CDR3 in DNA: TGCGCCAGCAGCCCCCCGGACAGGGCCTTCTATGGCTACACCTTC. The genes are TRBV5-1 and TRBJ1-2, with TRBD1 matching over 8 bases. The junction had 9 bases not matched to a gene; V was cut back by 4 bases and J by 4 bases. The CDR3 length is 15 residues. The V gene's germline CDR1 is SGHRS and CDR2 YFSETQ.

V usage is TRBV3-1 and J usage is TRBJ2-3; maybe TRBD2 (6 bases). CDR1 and CDR2 from the germline V gene are LGHDT and YNNKEL (reference sequence). Between the trimmed V and J ends, which lost 1 base and 1 base, there was a span of 9 bases. The CDR3 loop spans 15 amino acids. CDR3 loop: CASSQAGGRTDTQYF. The CDR3 nucleotides read TGTGCCAGCAGCCAAGCCGGGGGACGCACAGATACGCAGTATTTT.

This clonotype was picked up a small number of times. The rearrangement links TRBV12-3 or TRBV12-4 to TRBJ1-1; D possibly corresponds to TRBD1 (5 bases). The CDR3 has 16 amino acids. The V and J ends lost 3 bases and 1 base respectively, with 15 bases between them. The CDR3 here is CASSFVTGGKNTEAFF. In DNA form, the CDR3 reads TGTGCCAGCAGTTTCGTCACGGGGGGGAAGAACACTGAAGCTTTCTTT.

This clonotype was observed at least ten times. At one boundary the junction diverges from the germline segment, which might be a read error. The rearrangement links TRBV3-1 to TRBJ1-5; no definite D call. Germline lookup yields CDR1 LGHDT and CDR2 YNNKEL (reference sequence). The CDR3 has 13 residues. Here the CDR3 reads CASSQRANQPQHF. The CDR3 DNA is TGTGCCAGCAGCCAACGAGCCAATCAACCCCAGCATTTT. The complete variable domain, with remaining parts taken from reference TRBV3-1 and TRBJ1-5, reads DTAVSQTPKYLVTQMGNDKSIKCEQNLGHDTMYWYKQDSKKFLKIMFSYNNKELIINETVPNRFSPKSPDKAHLNLHINSLELGDSAVYFCASSQRANQPQHFGDGTRLSIL.

The chain carries TRBV10-3 and TRBJ1-1; TRBD1 is a possible D gene (6 bases). V gave up 10 bases and J gave up 8 bases, with 14 bases separating them. The CDR3 length is 11 residues. Per the germline V gene, CDR1 is ENHRY and CDR2 is SYGVKD. In DNA, the CDR3 is TGTGCCACCGTGGGGGGGACAGAAGCTTTCTTT. Encoded protein: CATVGGTEAFF.

This clonotype was counted between two and nine times. This chain connects TRBV18 to TRBJ1-1; D not resolved. This CDR3 region has 13 residues. Germline V gene data show CDR1 as KGHSH and CDR2 as LQKENI. V shed 3 bases and J shed 6 bases, with 11 bases lying between them. CDR3 protein: CASSPGFTAEAFF. The CDR3 DNA sequence: TGTGCCAGCTCACCGGGGTTCACCGCTGAAGCTTTCTTT.

The V and J genes are TRBV19 and TRBJ2-7, with 8 bases fitting TRBD1. The junction had 6 bases not matched to a gene; V was cut back by 5 bases and J by 0 bases. The germline V gene encodes CDR1 LNHDA and CDR2 SQIVND (reference sequence). The CDR3 is made up of 15 amino acids. The chain's CDR3 is CASSAGTGPSYEQYV. The CDR3 DNA sequence: TGTGCCAGTAGTGCCGGGACAGGTCCCTCCTACGAGCAGTACGTC.

The table lists this clonotype with many counts. This rearrangement joins TRBV5-1 to TRBJ2-7; a weak D match, TRBD1 (6 bases). V lost 1 base and J lost 0, with 11 bases in between. The germline CDR1 and CDR2 sequences are SGHRS and YFSETQ. The CDR3 sequence is 15 residues long. CDR3 loop: CASSLLRTVSYEQYF. DNA of the CDR3: TGCGCCAGCAGCTTGTTGCGGACAGTCTCCTACGAGCAGTACTTC.

Ten or more counts support this clonotype. The gene calls are TRBV6-6 and TRBJ2-7; TRBD1 matches 7 bases. With V trimmed by 0 bases and J by 6 bases, 8 bases remained unmatched. CDR3 length: 15 residues. Germline values: CDR1 MNHNY, CDR2 SVGAGI (reference sequence). The DNA for the CDR3 is TGTGCCAGCAGTTACTCCGCGACAGGGATGGGCGAGCAGTACGTC. Protein sequence: CASSYSATGMGEQYV.

The chain has TRBV12-3 or TRBV12-4 and TRBJ2-5, with D possibly being TRBD1 or TRBD2 (5 bases each). The CDR3 sequence is 14 residues long. V lost 3 bases and J lost 2, with 10 bases in between. The CDR3 here is CASSFRGDQETQYF. CDR3 DNA sequence: TGTGCCAGCAGTTTTAGAGGGGATCAAGAGACCCAGTACTTC.

This rearrangement joins TRBV24-1 to TRBJ2-1, with a tentative D call TRBD2 (6 bases). V was pared by 0 bases and J by 6 bases, with 14 bases between. The CDR3 length is 16 residues. The germline V gene has CDR1 KGHDR and CDR2 SFDVKD. The CDR3 loop is CATSDLWGDSINEQFF. The CDR3 region has the DNA TGTGCCACCAGTGATTTGTGGGGGGATTCTATCAATGAGCAGTTCTTC.

This clonotype showed up many times. V usage is TRBV29-1 and J usage is TRBJ2-3; 7 positions agree with TRBD1. The CDR3 is made up of 16 amino acids. Germline-derived CDR1 and CDR2 are SQVTM and ANQGSEA. With V trimmed by 1 base and J by 2 bases, 9 bases remained unmatched. The CDR3 DNA reads as TGCAGCGTTGAAGTCTGGGGGAAGGGGGCCACAGATACGCAGTATTTT. Translating it yields CSVEVWGKGATDTQYF.

The chain joins TRBV2 to TRBJ2-5, with a weak D call TRBD2 (7 bases). V was pared by 7 bases and J by 7 bases, with 16 bases between. In germline, CDR1 is SNHLY, CDR2 FYNNEI. The CDR3 is made up of 13 amino acids. The CDR3 DNA is TGTGCCAGCACCCGGGGGGCCTCCGGGACCCAGTACTTC. Translated: CASTRGASGTQYF.

In this sample, this clonotype turned up a few times. CDR3 sequence reads: CSVRTPQETQYF. CDR3 in DNA: TGCAGCGTGCGGACCCCCCAAGAGACCCAGTACTTC. The chain is built from TRBV29-1 and TRBJ2-5; unclear D gene. CDR1 SQVTM and CDR2 ANQGSEA come from the germline V gene. The CDR3 loop spans 12 amino acids. V lost 6 bases to trimming and J lost 1 base, with 9 bases between them. The full variable domain, in which reference TRBV29-1 and TRBJ2-5 provide the parts outside the CDR3, is SAVISQKPSRDICQRGTSLTIQCQVDSQVTMMFWYRQQPGQSLTLIATANQGSEATYESGFVIDKFPISRPNLTFSTLTVSNMSPEDSSIYLCSVRTPQETQYFGPGTRLLVL.

This rearrangement joins TRBV6-5 to TRBJ1-5, with TRBD1 matching over 9 bases. CDR1 is MNHEY and CDR2 is SVGAGI in the germline V gene. This CDR3 has 14 residues. The V gene end was trimmed by 5 bases and the J gene end by 6 bases; junction bases not matched to a gene: 5. In DNA, the CDR3 is TGTGCCAGCAGTACTAAGACAGGGGGTCAGCCCCAGCATTTT. Its protein is CASSTKTGGQPQHF.

The chain carries TRBV20-1 and TRBJ1-6; no reliable D call. Trimming took 0 bases from V and 8 from J, leaving 11 bases between them. Per germline, CDR1 DFQATT and CDR2 SNEGSKA (reference sequence). This CDR3 is built from 14 residues. This chain's CDR3 is CSARDGRSHSPLHF. The CDR3 bases are TGCAGTGCTAGAGATGGTCGCTCCCATTCACCCCTCCACTTT.

The genes are TRBV6-5 and TRBJ1-2, with D unresolved. Germline assignment: CDR1 MNHEY and CDR2 SVGAGI. CDR3 length: 13 residues. Trimming stripped 2 bases from V and 8 bases from J, with 12 bases between. The CDR3 loop is CASSYARDGGYTF. CDR3 sequence (DNA): TGTGCCAGCAGTTACGCCCGGGATGGCGGCTACACCTTC.

This clonotype was seen more than once but under ten times. V and J are TRBV9 and TRBJ1-1; D unresolved. V lost 4 bases and J 6 bases, leaving 16 bases between the germline ends. CDR3 length: 14 amino acids. Per germline, CDR1 SGDLS and CDR2 YYNGEE. The CDR3, as DNA: TGTGCCAGCAGCTTGTATCAGACACAATCTGAAGCTTTCTTT. This encodes CASSLYQTQSEAFF.

In this sample, this clonotype turned up a few times. The chain combines TRBV5-6 with TRBJ2-1; the D call may be TRBD1 or TRBD2 (6 bases each). The CDR3 has 14 residues. CDR1 is SGHDT and CDR2 is YYEEEE in the germline V gene. The V gene lost 7 bases and the J gene lost 7 bases, with 18 bases spanning the gap. The CDR3 reads CASREWGRGNEQFF. Written as DNA, the CDR3 is TGTGCCAGCCGGGAGTGGGGCAGGGGAAATGAGCAGTTCTTC.

This clonotype was found a few times. J is TRBJ2-3 and V is TRBV7-2, with 9 bases that match TRBD1. The CDR3 is 12 amino acids. Germline V gives CDR1 SGHTA, CDR2 FQGNSA. With 11 bases clipped from V and 4 bases from J, the junction kept 4 bases outside the gene matches. Written as DNA, the CDR3 is TGTGCCGGGGGACAGGGACCAGATACGCAGTATTTT. Translating it yields CAGGQGPDTQYF. The full variable domain, completed using reference TRBV7-2 and TRBJ2-3, is GAGVSQSPSNKVTEKGKDVELRCDPISGHTALYWYRQSLGQGLEFLIYFQGNSAPDKSGLPSDRFSAERTGGSVSTLTIQRTQQEDSAVYLCAGGQGPDTQYFGPGTRLTVL.

This chain uses TRBV7-9 with TRBJ2-7; D could derive from TRBD1 or TRBD2 (5 bases each). V was clipped by 6 bases and J by 0 bases, with 15 bases between them. CDR3 length equals 15 residues. Germline CDR1 and CDR2: SEHNR and FQNEAQ (reference sequence). The CDR3 loop is CASSPGRASSYEQYF. CDR3 coding DNA: TGTGCCAGCAGTCCGGGACGGGCGAGCTCCTACGAGCAGTACTTC.

The table lists this clonotype with a few counts. The J gene is TRBJ2-1, the V gene TRBV4-1; no firm D call. The V end was cut by 1 base, the J end by 0 bases, with 7 bases between. The germline V gene encodes CDR1 MGHRA and CDR2 YSYEKL. This CDR3 comprises 15 residues. The CDR3 region has the DNA TGCGCCAGCAGCCAAGCCTTCAGCTCCTACAATGAGCAGTTCTTC. It specifies CASSQAFSSYNEQFF.

This clonotype was observed at least ten times. The chain is built from TRBV2 and TRBJ2-1; the match to TRBD2 covers 8 bases. The germline V gene encodes CDR1 SNHLY and CDR2 FYNNEI. V was pared by 5 bases and J by 7 bases, with 13 bases of the junction left unmatched. The CDR3 extends over 16 amino acids. The CDR3, as DNA: TGTGCCAGCAGTTATCCGGGACTAGGTGGGGTGAATGAGCAGTTCTTC. As protein: CASSYPGLGGVNEQFF.

This clonotype was seen only a few times. CDR3 nucleotide sequence: TGTGCCAGCAGTTACGGGGCTGGGGCCAACGTCCTGACTTTC. Amino acids: CASSYGAGANVLTF. J is TRBJ2-6 and V is TRBV6-2 or TRBV6-3; D gene uncertain. Per germline, CDR1 MNHEY and CDR2 SVGEGT. Trimming removed 2 bases from V and 2 bases from J, with 4 bases in between. The CDR3 spans 14 residues.

This clonotype has only a few counts. V is TRBV7-9 and J is TRBJ1-2; D unresolved. The CDR3 contains 16 residues. Germline V gives CDR1 SEHNR, CDR2 FQNEAQ (reference sequence). The ends were cut back, 0 bases at V and 6 bases at J, with 17 bases in the middle. CDR3 region: CASSLALADPLDGYTF. The CDR3 DNA is TGTGCCAGCAGCTTAGCGCTGGCAGACCCTCTGGATGGCTACACCTTC. The full variable domain, its missing parts supplied by reference TRBV7-9 and TRBJ1-2, is DTGVSQNPRHKITKRGQNVTFRCDPISEHNRLYWYRQTLGQGPEFLTYFQNEAQLEKSRLLSDRFSAERPKGSFSTLEIQRTEQGDSAMYLCASSLALADPLDGYTFGSGTRLTVV.

Many counts were recorded for this clonotype. V is TRBV27 and J is TRBJ2-1; a possible D gene is TRBD2 (6 bases). Per the germline V gene, CDR1 is MNHEY and CDR2 is SMNVEV (reference sequence). The CDR3 runs to 14 residues. Trimming shortened V by 3 bases and J by 6 bases, and 12 bases separated the two germline ends. The CDR3 DNA reads as TGTGCCAGCAGTTTTTCGGGGGACGGCAATGAGCAGTTCTTC. Residues: CASSFSGDGNEQFF.

There are a few counts of this clonotype. J is TRBJ1-2 and V is TRBV12-3 or TRBV12-4, with 9 nucleotides matching TRBD1. This CDR3 contains 15 residues. The V and J ends lost 0 bases and 7 bases, in that order; junction bases with no gene match: 6. The CDR3 sequence is CASSLAPGQGLGYTF. Written as DNA, the CDR3 is TGTGCCAGCAGTTTAGCCCCGGGACAGGGCCTTGGCTACACCTTC.

A few counts support this clonotype. The chain combines TRBV7-9 with TRBJ1-3, with a possible D match to TRBD1 (5 bases). The CDR3 runs to 15 residues. The ends were cut back, 0 bases at V and 4 bases at J, with 10 bases in the middle. The germline V gene has CDR1 SEHNR and CDR2 FQNEAQ (reference sequence). DNA for the CDR3: TGTGCCAGCAGCTTAGCAGGGGCGACAGGAAACACCATATATTTT. Protein sequence: CASSLAGATGNTIYF.

The rearrangement links TRBV7-3 to TRBJ2-2; 10 bases fit TRBD2. CDR3 size: 17 residues. CDR1 is SGHTA and CDR2 is FQGTGA in the germline V gene. V was pared by 5 bases and J by 3 bases, with 9 bases of the junction left unmatched. In DNA form, the CDR3 reads TGTGCCAGCAGCACCTCCGGGACTAGCGTTTACACCGGGGAGCTGTTTTTT. It encodes CASSTSGTSVYTGELFF.

The V gene is TRBV27, the J gene TRBJ1-1; D is unclear. This CDR3 comprises 14 residues. Trimming took 4 bases from V and 0 from J, leaving 9 bases between them. Germline V lookup: CDR1 MNHEY, CDR2 SMNVEV (reference sequence). The CDR3 DNA is TGTGCCAGCAGTTCCACTAGGATGAACACTGAAGCTTTCTTT. Its protein is CASSSTRMNTEAFF.